These 7 T cell receptor beta chains share one sample of origin, sequenced in a study of persistence of HIV-infected CD4 T cells. Cells were stimulated with CMV-infected fibroblast lysates at approximately 10 ug/mL. Sorting of responding CD4+ T cells relied on upregulated CD40 ligand together with CD69. Sequencing used immunoSEQ version 4 in survey mode. Repertoires were generated with immunoSEQ multiplex PCR, while TCRdb's copy carries only in-frame clones and drops some. The data show about 4,900 clones, roughly 70% seen once. Their recognized antigens are unknown. The sequences come from CD4+ T cells sorted from PBMCs after roughly 18-hour stimulation, collected from a patient who received antiretroviral therapy. Receptors were obtained from an adult man with HIV who was CMV-seropositive.

This chain uses TRBV5-5 with TRBJ2-6; the match to TRBD2 covers 13 bases. CDR3 length: 19 residues. The ends lost 6 bases at V and 3 bases at J; junction bases unmatched: 12. The germline V gene encodes CDR1 SGHKS and CDR2 YYEKEE (reference sequence). The CDR3 DNA sequence: TGTGCCAGCAACGACCCGGGACTAGCGGGATTCGGTGGGGCCAACGTCCTGACTTTC. Translating gives CASNDPGLAGFGGANVLTF.

The rearrangement uses TRBV6-2 or TRBV6-3 and TRBJ2-7; weak D call: TRBD1 (6 bases). Germline V gene sequence: CDR1 MNHEY, CDR2 SVGEGT. With 2 bases removed from V and 5 bases from J, the gap between germline ends came to 16 bases. The CDR3 runs to 15 residues. CDR3 nucleotides: TGTGCCAGCAGTTACCCTTCACAGGGTCGGGACGAGCAGTACTTC. This codes for CASSYPSQGRDEQYF.

This clone was observed a few times. The CDR3 sequence: CASSLGAKPQAFF. The CDR3 DNA sequence: TGTGCCAGCAGCTTGGGGGCCAAGCCTCAAGCTTTCTTT. J is TRBJ1-1 and V is TRBV5-5; D not resolved. V shed 0 bases and J shed 9 bases, with 12 bases lying between them. The CDR3 length is 13 residues. Germline assignment: CDR1 SGHKS and CDR2 YYEKEE (reference sequence). Drawing the rest from reference TRBV5-5 and TRBJ1-1, the complete variable domain is DAGVTQSPTHLIKTRGQQVTLRCSPISGHKSVSWYQQVLGQGPQFIFQYYEKEERGRGNFPDRFSARQFPNYSSELNVNALLLGDSALYLCASSLGAKPQAFFGQGTRLTVV.

The CDR3 DNA sequence: TGTGCCAGCAGTTACTCGGGCAGGGTGGGCACTGAAGCTTTCTTT. Its protein product is CASSYSGRVGTEAFF. This chain connects TRBV6-2 or TRBV6-3 to TRBJ1-1; tentative D call: TRBD1 (5 bases). The germline CDR1 and CDR2 sequences are MNHEY and SVGEGT. The ends were cut back, 0 bases at V and 4 bases at J, with 12 bases in the middle. The CDR3 sequence is 15 residues long.

This clone was seen a few times. V and J are TRBV7-2 and TRBJ1-6; TRBD1 might be the D (6 bases). With 2 bases removed from V and 6 bases from J, the gap between germline ends came to 20 bases. Germline values: CDR1 SGHTA, CDR2 FQGNSA. This CDR3 is 18 amino acids long. The CDR3 protein is CASSLSGGSGAGNSPLHF. CDR3 nucleotides: TGTGCCAGCAGCTTAAGTGGGGGTTCGGGGGCCGGTAATTCACCCCTCCACTTT.

The gene calls are TRBV11-3 and TRBJ1-1; no clear D. V lost 0 bases to trimming and J lost 3 bases, with 11 bases between them. Germline V CDR1 and CDR2: SGHNT, YENEEA. This CDR3 has 15 residues. The DNA for the CDR3 is TGTGCCAGCAGCTTAGATGGGGATGGGTACACTGAAGCTTTCTTT. It encodes CASSLDGDGYTEAFF.

The chain employs TRBV6-5 and TRBJ1-5; 9 bases agree with TRBD1. The CDR3 length is 14 residues. Unmatched junction bases numbered 8, after V lost 8 bases and J lost 6 bases. Germline V gene sequence: CDR1 MNHEY, CDR2 SVGAGI. This CDR3 reads CASAVKQGAQPQHF. The CDR3 DNA follows: TGTGCCAGCGCTGTGAAACAGGGGGCTCAGCCCCAGCATTTT.